This T cell receptor (beta chain) was obtained from a study of OX40 agonist ivuxolimab in advanced cancers. Study information: The study treated patients with ivuxolimab, an agonistic anti-OX40 (CD134) antibody. Study results and caveats: The mean number of expanded clones was higher in CD8+ T cells than in CD4+.

Trimming cost V 0 bases and J 5 bases, with 6 bases left between them. The CDR3 is 12 amino acids. CDR1 and CDR2 from the germline V gene are SGHDT and YYEEEE. Assay used: immunoSEQ multiplex PCR; TCRdb lists only in-frame clones, some missing. The sample yields 45,000 to 50,000 clones, around 92% seen once. With regard to this clone: Its antigen is unidentified.

The material sequenced was CD4+ or CD8+ T cells sorted from blood, taken in a trial of the OX40 agonist ivuxolimab. The receptor comes from an adult with an advanced solid tumor such as melanoma, head and neck, liver or kidney cancer. V and J are TRBV5-6 and TRBJ2-7, with D possibly being TRBD2 (5 bases). The CDR3 nucleotides are TGTGCCAGCAGCTTGGGAGGGCACGAGCAGTACTTC. Translated, it gives CASSLGGHEQYF. Complete variable domain (other parts from reference TRBV5-6 and TRBJ2-7): DAGVTQSPTHLIKTRGQQVTLRCSPKSGHDTVSWYQQALGQGPQFIFQYYEEEERQRGNFPDRFSGHQFPNYSSELNVNALLLGDSALYLCASSLGGHEQYFGPGTRLTVT.